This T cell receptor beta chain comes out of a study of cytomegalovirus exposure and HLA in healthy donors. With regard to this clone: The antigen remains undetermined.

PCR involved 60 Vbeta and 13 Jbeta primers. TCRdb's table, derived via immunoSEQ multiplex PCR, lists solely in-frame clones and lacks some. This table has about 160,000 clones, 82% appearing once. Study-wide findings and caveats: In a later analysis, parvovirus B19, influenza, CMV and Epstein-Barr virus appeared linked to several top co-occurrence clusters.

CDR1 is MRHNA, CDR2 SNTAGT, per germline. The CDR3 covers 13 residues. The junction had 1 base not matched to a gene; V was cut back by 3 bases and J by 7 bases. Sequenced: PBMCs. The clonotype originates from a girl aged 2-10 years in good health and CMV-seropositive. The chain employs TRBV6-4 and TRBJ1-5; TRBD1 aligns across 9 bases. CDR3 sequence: CASSEGTGQPQHF. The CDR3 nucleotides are TGTGCCAGCAGTGAGGGGACAGGGCAGCCCCAGCATTTT.